The clone carrying this T cell receptor beta chain has ten or more counts. The sample is drawn from a study of molecular identifiers for immune sequencing clone quantification. TCRdb analysed the PCR reads with MiXCR anew, one entry per CDR3 protein. This sample has 600,000 to 650,000 distinct CDR3 sequences; nearly 20% occur once, and the top ten carry roughly 0.85%. Germline V CDR1 and CDR2: SQVTM, ANQGSEA. V was clipped by 6 bases and J by 4 bases, with 17 bases between them. The CDR3 has 14 amino acids. The source material was naive CD8+ T cells from blood, with Jurkat cell RNA spiked in. As for subset: FACS-sorted CD8+CD4-CCR7+CD45RA+ naive T cells. The chain combines TRBV29-1 with TRBJ2-3; a possible D gene is TRBD2 (7 bases). This sequence originates from a human donor in good health. Some libraries in this study had Jurkat cell RNA spiked in. The CDR3 DNA follows: TGCAGCGTCGCATCTCAGGGGAGGGCAGATACGCAGTATTTT. This translates into CSVASQGRADTQYF.